This T cell receptor (beta chain) appears in the sequencing data of a study of blood T cells in healthy people across ages. The V segment lost 0 bases and the J segment 0 bases; nucleotides outside the gene matches: 6. CDR1 is LNHNV and CDR2 is YYDKDF in the germline V gene (reference sequence). The CDR3 sequence is 17 residues long. This clonotype was picked up a small number of times. A second PCR, run for roughly 7 to 12 cycles, used a sample-barcoded 5' primer plus a J-beta primer mix. TCRdb re-called the 5' RACE reads through MiXCR, storing one row per CDR3 protein. Seen here are 1.5 million to 2 million distinct CDR3 sequences, around 36% observed once, and the top ten hold 11%. Donors were healthy Caucasian individuals from Russia aged about 6 to 100.

The sequence was obtained from a woman in her twenties or thirties in good health. The sequenced sample was blood. The genes are TRBV15 and TRBJ2-3; 7 nucleotides agree with TRBD1. Here the CDR3 reads CATSRDVGGGSTDTQYF. CDR3 sequence (DNA): TGTGCCACCAGCAGAGATGTAGGGGGCGGGAGCACAGATACGCAGTATTTT.